These 19 T cell receptor beta chains share one sample of origin, sequenced in a study of shared clonotypes between healthy human individuals (dated by TCRdb to 2018 to 2020). Receptor amplification or capture employed the immunoSEQ multiplex PCR assay. TCRdb re-hosts the immuneACCESS table, in-frame sequences only. Its copies lack some clones; in the studies checked, an unresolved V gene accounts for under half of them, and the cause for the rest is not known. The sample profile shows over a million clones; approximately 98.5% of them were found once. 0.36% of the sample lies in the top ten. Sequenced material: naive CD4+ T cells sorted from blood. The sample's cell subset or site label is to be understood as: CD45RA+ positively selected. These receptors all stem from a man aged 30 to 39 in good health.

V gene TRBV11-2 combines with J gene TRBJ2-3; D possibly corresponds to TRBD2 (5 bases). Germline V gene data show CDR1 as SGHAT and CDR2 as FQNNGV. There are 15 residues in the CDR3. Trimming took 3 bases from V and 1 from J, leaving 11 bases between them. The CDR3 DNA reads as TGTGCCAGCAGCTTCCCCGGACTCGGCACAGATACGCAGTATTTT. This sequence encodes CASSFPGLGTDTQYF.

The chain recombines TRBV5-5 with TRBJ2-5, with 7 bases lining up with TRBD1. Trimming at V came to 2 bases and at J to 0 bases, leaving 10 bases not matched to a gene. The CDR3 loop spans 17 amino acids. CDR1 is SGHKS, CDR2 YYEKEE, per germline (reference sequence). The CDR3 spells CASSFGQEGRYQETQYF. In DNA, the CDR3 is TGTGCCAGCAGCTTCGGACAGGAAGGGCGCTACCAAGAGACCCAGTACTTC.

The chain uses TRBV5-1 and TRBJ1-1; 7 bases map to TRBD1. Germline-derived CDR1 and CDR2 are SGHRS and YFSETQ. V was pared by 4 bases and J by 2 bases, with 8 bases of the junction left unmatched. The CDR3 is 15 amino acids. CDR3 residues: CASSGMGQINTEAFF. The DNA for the CDR3 is TGCGCCAGCAGCGGAATGGGACAGATTAACACTGAAGCTTTCTTT.

V gene TRBV11-3 combines with J gene TRBJ2-2; a possible D gene is TRBD1 (6 bases). This CDR3 spans 16 amino acids. Trimming took 5 bases from V and 0 from J, leaving 13 bases between them. Per the germline V gene, CDR1 is SGHNT and CDR2 is YENEEA. CDR3: CASSAGQLPNTGELFF. DNA of the CDR3: TGTGCCAGCAGCGCAGGACAGCTCCCGAACACCGGGGAGCTGTTTTTT.

This chain joins TRBV7-2 and TRBJ2-7; D possibly matches TRBD1 or TRBD2 (5 bases each). There are 14 residues in the CDR3. Germline values: CDR1 SGHTA, CDR2 FQGNSA. Trimming took 5 bases from V and 4 from J, leaving 15 bases between them. CDR3 nucleotides: TGTGCCAGCAGCCCCCTCCCGGGACCGTACGAGCAGTACTTC. This gives the protein CASSPLPGPYEQYF.

The chain carries TRBV7-3 and TRBJ1-2; 9 positions match TRBD1. J gave up 4 bases and V 6 bases, and 9 bases lay outside the gene matches. The CDR3 has 15 amino acids. The germline gives CDR1 SGHTA, CDR2 FQGTGA. The CDR3 DNA sequence: TGTGCCAGCAGAGGTGGGGGACAGGGTCCCTATGGCTACACCTTC. Translation gives CASRGGGQGPYGYTF.

This chain joins TRBV4-1 and TRBJ2-6, with TRBD1 as a possible D gene (6 bases). V lost 4 bases and J 2 bases, leaving 18 bases between the germline ends. The CDR3 is made up of 18 amino acids. Looked up from germline, CDR1 is MGHRA and CDR2 is YSYEKL. The CDR3 here is CASSPRTDLLAGANVLTF. CDR3 nucleotide sequence: TGCGCCAGCAGCCCGAGGACAGACCTCTTGGCTGGGGCCAACGTCCTGACTTTC.

This clone was detected once. CDR3 sequence: CASSLSPGIAEAFF. CDR3 DNA: TGTGCCAGCAGTTTAAGCCCAGGGATCGCTGAAGCTTTCTTT. The chain uses TRBV27 and TRBJ1-1, with D possibly being TRBD1 (5 bases). There are 14 residues in the CDR3. Germline CDR1 MNHEY, CDR2 SMNVEV (reference sequence). Trimming cost V 2 bases and J 6 bases, with 13 bases left between them.

The chain links TRBV5-1 to TRBJ2-1; the match to TRBD2 covers 8 bases. CDR3 length: 13 amino acids. With 5 bases clipped from V and 9 bases from J, the junction kept 7 bases outside the gene matches. Germline lookup yields CDR1 SGHRS and CDR2 YFSETQ. As DNA, the CDR3 is TGCGCCAGCAGGTTAGCGGGAAAGGGTGAGCAGTTCTTC. It encodes CASRLAGKGEQFF.

This chain uses TRBV5-4 with TRBJ2-7; no clear D. Trimming removed 0 bases at V and 6 bases at J, with 10 bases between. This CDR3 is 13 amino acids long. Germline CDR1 reads SGHNT; CDR2 reads YYREEE (reference sequence). The CDR3 spells CASSLGTEPEQYF. CDR3 sequence (DNA): TGTGCCAGCAGCTTGGGGACCGAACCCGAGCAGTACTTC.

The chain combines TRBV5-1 with TRBJ2-1; D ambiguous. Germline assignment: CDR1 SGHRS and CDR2 YFSETQ. V shed 0 bases and J shed 3 bases, with 10 bases lying between them. The CDR3 covers 15 residues. CDR3 coding DNA: TGCGCCAGCAGCTTGGCACACAGTGACTACAATGAGCAGTTCTTC. Protein sequence: CASSLAHSDYNEQFF.

The chain combines TRBV19 with TRBJ2-7; 8 bases map to TRBD1. Germline V lookup: CDR1 LNHDA, CDR2 SQIVND (reference sequence). Unmatched junction bases numbered 4, after V lost 3 bases and J lost 0 bases. The CDR3 has 15 amino acids. In nucleotides, the CDR3 is TGTGCCAGTAGTATGGGGGACAGGAGCTCCTACGAGCAGTACTTC. Its translation: CASSMGDRSSYEQYF.

This chain uses TRBV7-2 with TRBJ2-2, with D maybe TRBD2 (6 bases). Germline V gene lookup returns CDR1 SGHTA and CDR2 FQGNSA. Trimming shortened V by 5 bases and J by 6 bases, and 16 bases separated the two germline ends. This CDR3 region has 15 residues. CDR3 bases: TGTGCCAGCAGCCTCTGGAGGGCCGAGGCCGGGGAGCTGTTTTTT. Residues: CASSLWRAEAGELFF. The complete variable domain, with remaining parts taken from reference TRBV7-2 and TRBJ2-2, reads GAGVSQSPSNKVTEKGKDVELRCDPISGHTALYWYRQSLGQGLEFLIYFQGNSAPDKSGLPSDRFSAERTGGSVSTLTIQRTQQEDSAVYLCASSLWRAEAGELFFGEGSRLTVL.

This clone was detected only once. The rearrangement uses TRBV5-4 and TRBJ2-7; possibly TRBD1 for D (5 bases). V lost 3 bases and J 3 bases, leaving 10 bases between the germline ends. Germline V gives CDR1 SGHNT, CDR2 YYREEE (reference sequence). The CDR3 extends over 13 amino acids. The CDR3 region is CASSSTEIYEQYF. The CDR3 region has the DNA TGTGCCAGCAGCTCGACAGAAATCTACGAGCAGTACTTC.

This clone was picked up one time. The J gene is TRBJ1-1, the V gene TRBV30, with TRBD1 matching over 10 bases. CDR1 is GTSNPN, CDR2 SVGIG, per germline (reference sequence). CDR3 length equals 15 residues. CDR3 protein: CAGGSLADRGRLAFF. In DNA form, the CDR3 reads TGTGCTGGAGGGAGCTTGGCTGACAGGGGGCGGTTAGCTTTCTTT.

V is TRBV18 and J is TRBJ2-7, with a tentative D call TRBD2 (5 bases). The CDR3 consists of 14 residues. CDR1 is KGHSH, CDR2 LQKENI, per germline. Trimming shortened V by 3 bases and J by 4 bases, and 13 bases separated the two germline ends. The CDR3 DNA sequence: TGTGCCAGCTCACCCTTTTCTAGCAATTACGAGCAGTACTTC. Encoded protein: CASSPFSSNYEQYF.

The chain joins TRBV10-2 to TRBJ2-6; the D gene is possibly TRBD1 (5 bases). CDR3 size: 19 residues. Deletions cut 6 bases from V and 1 base from J, with 22 bases between. CDR1 is WSHSY, CDR2 SAAADI, per germline. The CDR3: CASRDRVPTVGSGANVLTF. The CDR3 DNA is TGCGCCAGCAGAGACAGAGTTCCCACTGTTGGATCTGGGGCCAACGTCCTGACTTTC.

V gene TRBV7-8 combines with J gene TRBJ2-7; the D is unclear. This CDR3 comprises 15 residues. The germline gives CDR1 SGHVS, CDR2 FQNEAQ. Trimming took 7 bases from V and 5 from J, leaving 21 bases between them. CDR3 residues: CASTHPGSGFHEQYF. The CDR3, as DNA: TGTGCCAGCACCCACCCCGGCTCTGGGTTCCACGAGCAGTACTTC.

The V and J genes are TRBV28 and TRBJ2-7; TRBD2 might be the D (7 bases). This CDR3 comprises 13 residues. CDR1 MDHEN and CDR2 SYDVKM come from the germline V gene. Trimming stripped 6 bases from V and 6 bases from J, with 15 bases between. The CDR3 coding sequence is TGTGCCAGCAGCCCTGGCGGGGGCGGCGAGCAGTACTTC. As protein: CASSPGGGGEQYF.